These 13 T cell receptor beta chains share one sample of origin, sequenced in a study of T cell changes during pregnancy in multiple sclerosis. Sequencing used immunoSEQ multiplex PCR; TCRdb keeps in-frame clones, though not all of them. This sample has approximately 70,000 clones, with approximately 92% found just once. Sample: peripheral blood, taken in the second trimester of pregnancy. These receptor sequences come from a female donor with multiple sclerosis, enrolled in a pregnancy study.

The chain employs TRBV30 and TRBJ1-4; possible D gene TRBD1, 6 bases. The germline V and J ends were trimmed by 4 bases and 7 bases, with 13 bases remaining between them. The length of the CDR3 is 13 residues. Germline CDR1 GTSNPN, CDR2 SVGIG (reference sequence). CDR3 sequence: CAWTYRAGEKLFF. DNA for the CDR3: TGTGCCTGGACCTACAGGGCTGGTGAAAAACTGTTTTTT.

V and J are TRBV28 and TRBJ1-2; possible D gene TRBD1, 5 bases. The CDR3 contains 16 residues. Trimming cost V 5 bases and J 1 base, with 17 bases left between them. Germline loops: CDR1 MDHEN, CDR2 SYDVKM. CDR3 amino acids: CASSPPRGGVNYGYTF. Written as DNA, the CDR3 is TGTGCCAGCAGTCCCCCTCGGGGAGGGGTTAACTATGGCTACACCTTC.

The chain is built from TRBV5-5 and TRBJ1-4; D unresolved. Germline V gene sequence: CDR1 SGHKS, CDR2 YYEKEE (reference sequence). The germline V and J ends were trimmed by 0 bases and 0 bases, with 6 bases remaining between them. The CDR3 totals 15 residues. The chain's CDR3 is CASSLVQATNEKLFF. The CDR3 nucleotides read TGTGCCAGCAGCTTGGTCCAGGCAACTAATGAAAAACTGTTTTTT.

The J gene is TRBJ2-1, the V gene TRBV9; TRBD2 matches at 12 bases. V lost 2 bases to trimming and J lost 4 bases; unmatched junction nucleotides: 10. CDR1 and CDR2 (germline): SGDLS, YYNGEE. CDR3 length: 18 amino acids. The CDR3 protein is CASSVSTSGRKIYNEQFF. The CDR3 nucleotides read TGTGCCAGCAGCGTCTCGACTAGCGGGAGAAAAATATACAATGAGCAGTTCTTC.

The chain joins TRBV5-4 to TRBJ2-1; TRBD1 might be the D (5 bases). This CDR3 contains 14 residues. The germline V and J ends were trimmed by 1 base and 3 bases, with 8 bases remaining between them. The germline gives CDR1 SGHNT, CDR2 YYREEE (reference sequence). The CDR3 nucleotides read TGTGCCAGCAGCTTGACAGGCATCTACAATGAGCAGTTCTTC. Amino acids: CASSLTGIYNEQFF.

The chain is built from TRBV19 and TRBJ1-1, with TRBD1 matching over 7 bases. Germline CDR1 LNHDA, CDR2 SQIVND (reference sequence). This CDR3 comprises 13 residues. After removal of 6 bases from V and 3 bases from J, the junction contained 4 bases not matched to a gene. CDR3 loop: CASRKDRDTEAFF. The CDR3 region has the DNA TGTGCCAGTAGAAAAGACAGGGACACTGAAGCTTTCTTT.

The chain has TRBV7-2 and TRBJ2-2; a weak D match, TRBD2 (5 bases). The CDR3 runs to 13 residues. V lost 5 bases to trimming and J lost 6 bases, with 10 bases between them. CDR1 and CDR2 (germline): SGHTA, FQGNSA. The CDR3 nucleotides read TGTGCCAGCAGCCCCCCCGGGGCCGGGGAGCTGTTTTTT. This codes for CASSPPGAGELFF.

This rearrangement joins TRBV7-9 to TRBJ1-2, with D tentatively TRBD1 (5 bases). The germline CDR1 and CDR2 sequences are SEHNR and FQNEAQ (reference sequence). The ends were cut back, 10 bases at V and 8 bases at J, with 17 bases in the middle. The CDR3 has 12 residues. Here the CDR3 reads CATTPDIPGYTF. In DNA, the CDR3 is TGTGCCACCACTCCGGACATCCCCGGCTACACCTTC.

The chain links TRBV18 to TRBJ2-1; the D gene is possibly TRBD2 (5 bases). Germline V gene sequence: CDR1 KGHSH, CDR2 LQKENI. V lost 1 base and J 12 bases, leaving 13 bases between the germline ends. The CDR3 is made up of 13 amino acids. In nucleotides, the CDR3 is TGTGCCAGCTCACCACAGAATCGGGGTGCGCAGTTCTTC. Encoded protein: CASSPQNRGAQFF.

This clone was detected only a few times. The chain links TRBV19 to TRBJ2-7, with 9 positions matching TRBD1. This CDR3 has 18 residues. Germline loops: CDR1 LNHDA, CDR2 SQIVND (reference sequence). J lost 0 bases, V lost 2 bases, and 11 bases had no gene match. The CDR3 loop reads CASSIPRTGAANSYEQYF. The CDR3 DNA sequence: TGTGCCAGTAGTATACCAAGGACAGGGGCCGCGAACTCCTACGAGCAGTACTTC.

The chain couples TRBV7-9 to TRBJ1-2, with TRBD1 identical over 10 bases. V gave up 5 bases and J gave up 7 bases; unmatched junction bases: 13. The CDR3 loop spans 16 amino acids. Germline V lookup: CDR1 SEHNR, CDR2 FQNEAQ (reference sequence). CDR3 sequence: CASSPPGTGDNSGYTF. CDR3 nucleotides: TGTGCCAGCAGCCCACCTGGGACAGGGGACAACAGTGGCTACACCTTC.

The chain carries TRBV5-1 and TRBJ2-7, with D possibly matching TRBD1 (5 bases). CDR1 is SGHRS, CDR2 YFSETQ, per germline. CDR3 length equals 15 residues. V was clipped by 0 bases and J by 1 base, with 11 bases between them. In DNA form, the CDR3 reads TGCGCCAGCAGCTTGGCAGGGCAGACTTCCTACGAGCAGTACTTC. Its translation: CASSLAGQTSYEQYF.

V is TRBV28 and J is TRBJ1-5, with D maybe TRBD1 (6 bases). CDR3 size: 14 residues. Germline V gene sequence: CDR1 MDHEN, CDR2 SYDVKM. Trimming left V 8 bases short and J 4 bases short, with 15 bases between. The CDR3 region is CASYGQFLNQPQHF. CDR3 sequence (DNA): TGTGCCAGCTACGGACAGTTCCTAAATCAGCCCCAGCATTTT. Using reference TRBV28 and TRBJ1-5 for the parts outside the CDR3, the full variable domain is DVKVTQSSRYLVKRTGEKVFLECVQDMDHENMFWYRQDPGLGLRLIYFSYDVKMKEKGDIPEGYSVSREKKERFSLILESASTNQTSMYLCASYGQFLNQPQHFGDGTRLSIL.